The source of this TCR beta chain is a study of blood T cell repertoires in COVID-19. The study drew participants aged roughly 18 to 95 years from roughly 25 US areas. Sequencing used immunoSEQ multiplex PCR; TCRdb keeps in-frame clones, though not all of them. This table holds 40,000 to 50,000 clones, 85% to 90% found once. Germline CDR1 and CDR2: WSHSY and SAAADI. The CDR3 has 13 amino acids. Deletions cut 6 bases from V and 0 bases from J, with 6 bases between. The V call is TRBV10-2, the J call TRBJ1-3, with unresolved D. The clonotype was recovered from a woman in her 50s who had recovered from COVID-19. What was sequenced was PBMCs or T cells enriched from blood (not recorded which). CDR3 residues: CASRTRSGNTIYF. In DNA form, the CDR3 reads TGCGCCAGCAGAACGCGCTCTGGAAACACCATATATTTT.